At least ten counts were recorded for the clone carrying this T cell receptor beta chain. Its antigen remains unidentified. V lost 7 bases and J 4 bases, leaving 17 bases between the germline ends. CDR1 and CDR2 (germline): SGHRS, YFSETQ. This CDR3 contains 15 residues. The source of the sample is a study of T-cell reconstitution after alpha-beta-depleted transplantation in children. Study-wide findings and caveats: One year post-transplant, T-cell counts and diversity were largely derived from T cells produced anew.

Researchers prepared the TCRbeta library using unique molecular identifiers, the study reports. TCRdb re-called the PCR reads with MiXCR, one entry per CDR3 protein. The data contain roughly 670,000 distinct CDR3 sequences, about an eighth of them singletons. Sequenced here: PBMCs, sampled before TCRalphabeta/CD19-depleted stem cell transplant. This receptor was obtained from a girl aged 2 to 9 with congenital amegakaryocytic thrombocytopenia, due to receive a stem cell transplant. The chain recombines TRBV5-1 with TRBJ2-2; D remains unclear. The CDR3 sequence is CASSKHDEPTGELFF. CDR3 sequence (DNA): TGCGCCAGCTCCAAACATGACGAACCCACCGGGGAGCTGTTTTTT.